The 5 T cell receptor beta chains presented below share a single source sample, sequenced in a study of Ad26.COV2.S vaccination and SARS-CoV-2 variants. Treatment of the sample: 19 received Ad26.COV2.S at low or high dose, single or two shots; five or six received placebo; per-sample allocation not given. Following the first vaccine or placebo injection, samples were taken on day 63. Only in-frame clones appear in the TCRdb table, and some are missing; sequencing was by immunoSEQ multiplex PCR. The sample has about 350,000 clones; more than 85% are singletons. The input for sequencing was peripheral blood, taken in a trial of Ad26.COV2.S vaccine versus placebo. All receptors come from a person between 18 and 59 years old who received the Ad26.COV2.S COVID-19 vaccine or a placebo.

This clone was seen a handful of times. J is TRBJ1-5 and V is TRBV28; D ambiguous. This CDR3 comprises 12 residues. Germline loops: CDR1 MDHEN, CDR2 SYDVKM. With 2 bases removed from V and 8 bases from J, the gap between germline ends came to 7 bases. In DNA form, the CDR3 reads TGTGCCAGCAGTTTAGTTTATGAGCCCCAGCATTTT. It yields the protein CASSLVYEPQHF.

CDR3 residues: CASRGTGIDYGYTF. The CDR3 nucleotides read TGTGCCAGCAGGGGGACAGGGATAGACTATGGCTACACCTTC. This chain connects TRBV28 to TRBJ1-2, with 9 bases identical to TRBD1. The CDR3 is made up of 14 amino acids. V shed 6 bases and J 3 bases; nucleotides not matched to a gene: 5. CDR1 is MDHEN, CDR2 SYDVKM, per germline.

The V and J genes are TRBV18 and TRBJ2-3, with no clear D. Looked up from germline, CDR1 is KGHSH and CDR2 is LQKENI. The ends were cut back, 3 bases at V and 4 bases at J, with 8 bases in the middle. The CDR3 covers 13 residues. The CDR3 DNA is TGTGCCAGCTCACCTCTGCCGGCAGATACGCAGTATTTT. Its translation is CASSPLPADTQYF.

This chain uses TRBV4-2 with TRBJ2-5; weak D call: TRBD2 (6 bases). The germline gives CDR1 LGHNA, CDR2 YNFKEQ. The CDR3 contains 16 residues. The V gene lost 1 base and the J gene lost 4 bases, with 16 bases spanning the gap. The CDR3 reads CASSQGGTSLAETQYF. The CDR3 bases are TGTGCCAGCAGCCAAGGGGGGACTTCACTGGCAGAGACCCAGTACTTC.

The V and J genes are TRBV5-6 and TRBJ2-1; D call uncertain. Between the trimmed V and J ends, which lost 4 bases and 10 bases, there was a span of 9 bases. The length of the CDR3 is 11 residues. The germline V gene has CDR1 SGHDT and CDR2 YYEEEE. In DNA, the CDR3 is TGTGCCAGCAGCGTCACGGTAGAGCAGTTCTTC. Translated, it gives CASSVTVEQFF.